These 29 T cell receptor beta chains share one sample of origin, sequenced in a study of T cell responses to AZD1222 COVID-19 vaccine. Method: immunoSEQ multiplex PCR; TCRdb's copy keeps in-frame clones and lacks some. The sample has more than 150,000 clones, just over 90% seen once. This specimen was peripheral blood, taken 28 days after the second AZD1222 dose. These receptors originate from an adult who received the AZD1222 COVID-19 vaccine.

This rearrangement joins TRBV6-5 to TRBJ2-3, with 9 bases identical to TRBD2. Germline assignment: CDR1 MNHEY and CDR2 SVGAGI. Germline trimming cut 6 bases from V and 4 bases from J; bases unmatched to any gene: 5. CDR3 length equals 14 residues. The CDR3 nucleotides read TGTGCCAGCAGCCTCATAGCGGGAGCAGATACGCAGTATTTT. Its translation: CASSLIAGADTQYF.

The chain couples TRBV11-2 to TRBJ2-3; D is possibly TRBD2 (6 bases). CDR3 length: 15 amino acids. Germline V gene data show CDR1 as SGHAT and CDR2 as FQNNGV. The V gene lost 5 bases and the J gene lost 6 bases, with 18 bases spanning the gap. The CDR3 sequence: CASSPRDSEDDTQYF. The CDR3 DNA is TGTGCCAGCAGCCCTCGGGACTCCGAGGATGATACGCAGTATTTT.

The V and J genes are TRBV28 and TRBJ1-2, with D maybe TRBD1 (5 bases). The CDR3 extends over 12 amino acids. Trimming left V 6 bases short and J 4 bases short, with 9 bases between. Germline V CDR1 and CDR2: MDHEN, SYDVKM. As DNA, the CDR3 is TGTGCCAGCAGCACCGACAGCTATGGCTACACCTTC. It codes for CASSTDSYGYTF.

The chain employs TRBV7-8 and TRBJ2-1, with 7 bases identical to TRBD1. The CDR3 is made up of 13 amino acids. In germline, CDR1 is SGHVS, CDR2 FQNEAQ. The V segment lost 6 bases and the J segment 4 bases; nucleotides outside the gene matches: 3. The CDR3: CASRSRGYNEQFF. CDR3 bases: TGTGCCAGCAGGTCCAGGGGGTACAATGAGCAGTTCTTC.

J is TRBJ2-1 and V is TRBV11-3; D uncertain. This CDR3 is 14 amino acids long. From germline, CDR1 is SGHNT and CDR2 YENEEA. Deletions cut 1 base from V and 6 bases from J, with 10 bases between. The CDR3 here is CASSLALGPNEQFF. CDR3 DNA sequence: TGTGCCAGCAGCTTAGCATTAGGTCCCAATGAGCAGTTCTTC. Drawing the rest from reference TRBV11-3 and TRBJ2-1, the complete variable domain is EAGVVQSPRYKIIEKKQPVAFWCNPISGHNTLYWYLQNLGQGPELLIRYENEEAVDDSQLPKDRFSAERLKGVDSTLKIQPAELGDSAVYLCASSLALGPNEQFFGPGTRLTVL.

This sequence joins TRBV9 and TRBJ1-1; TRBD1 might be the D (5 bases). Germline loops: CDR1 SGDLS, CDR2 YYNGEE. Trimming left V 0 bases short and J 5 bases short, with 11 bases between. The CDR3 contains 14 residues. CDR3 DNA: TGTGCCAGCAGCGTAGGCGGGGGAGGGACTGAAGCTTTCTTT. Its protein product is CASSVGGGGTEAFF.

This chain links TRBV20-1 with TRBJ2-7; 11 bases align to TRBD2. Per the germline V gene, CDR1 is DFQATT and CDR2 is SNEGSKA (reference sequence). V was clipped by 3 bases and J by 2 bases; unmatched bases: 6. This CDR3 is built from 15 residues. The CDR3 protein is CSASLPLAGAYEQYF. DNA of the CDR3: TGCAGTGCTAGTCTCCCACTAGCGGGAGCCTACGAGCAGTACTTC.

The genes are TRBV27 and TRBJ2-1; the match to TRBD2 covers 12 bases. Germline V lookup: CDR1 MNHEY, CDR2 SMNVEV (reference sequence). The CDR3 is 17 amino acids. The V and J ends lost 5 bases and 0 bases, in that order; junction bases with no gene match: 5. CDR3 sequence: CASSLGLAGNSYNEQFF. DNA of the CDR3: TGTGCCAGCAGTCTTGGACTAGCGGGAAACTCCTACAATGAGCAGTTCTTC.

CDR3 in amino acids: CASSSTREVYGYTF. The CDR3 DNA is TGTGCCAGCAGTTCTACCCGGGAGGTCTATGGCTACACCTTC. The V and J genes are TRBV6-5 and TRBJ1-2; D gene uncertain. The CDR3 loop spans 14 amino acids. Germline V gives CDR1 MNHEY, CDR2 SVGAGI. V was pared by 4 bases and J by 4 bases, with 13 bases between.

This rearrangement joins TRBV28 to TRBJ1-2; maybe TRBD1 (5 bases). The germline V gene encodes CDR1 MDHEN and CDR2 SYDVKM. The CDR3 has 12 amino acids. Between the trimmed V and J ends, which lost 7 bases and 5 bases, there was a span of 11 bases. CDR3 in DNA: TGTGCCAGCACCAGGGTCGGATATGGCTACACCTTC. Its translation: CASTRVGYGYTF.

This rearrangement joins TRBV11-3 to TRBJ1-1; no firm D call. The CDR3 extends over 11 amino acids. Germline CDR1 is SGHNT and CDR2 is YENEEA. V gave up 4 bases and J gave up 10 bases, with 10 bases separating them. The CDR3 reads CASSSEGGAFF. DNA for the CDR3: TGTGCCAGCAGCTCAGAGGGTGGAGCTTTCTTT.

This chain links TRBV7-6 with TRBJ2-5; 15 bases line up with TRBD2. The CDR3 runs to 18 residues. V was pared by 5 bases and J by 1 base, with 8 bases of the junction left unmatched. Germline CDR1 reads SGHVS; CDR2 reads FNYEAQ. The CDR3 here is CASSPYGLAGGGQETQYF. In DNA form, the CDR3 reads TGTGCCAGCAGCCCCTACGGACTAGCGGGAGGGGGCCAAGAGACCCAGTACTTC. Supplemented by reference TRBV7-6 and TRBJ2-5, the full variable domain reads GAGVSQSPRYKVTKRGQDVALRCDPISGHVSLYWYRQALGQGPEFLTYFNYEAQQDKSGLPNDRFSAERPEGSISTLTIQRTEQRDSAMYRCASSPYGLAGGGQETQYFGPGTRLLVL.

The chain is built from TRBV19 and TRBJ2-2, with D unclear. The CDR3 covers 14 residues. Between the trimmed V and J ends, which lost 1 base and 6 bases, there was a span of 9 bases. The germline V gene encodes CDR1 LNHDA and CDR2 SQIVND (reference sequence). The CDR3 sequence: CASSIVSGAGELFF. CDR3 DNA: TGTGCCAGTAGTATAGTCTCAGGTGCCGGGGAGCTGTTTTTT.

J is TRBJ1-3 and V is TRBV27; D unresolved. Germline V CDR1 and CDR2: MNHEY, SMNVEV (reference sequence). V gave up 5 bases and J gave up 0 bases, with 2 bases separating them. CDR3 length equals 12 residues. Here the CDR3 reads CASSNSGNTIYF. The DNA of the CDR3 is TGTGCCAGCAGTAACTCTGGAAACACCATATATTTT.

The rearrangement joins TRBV7-6 to TRBJ1-6; 10 nucleotides agree with TRBD1. Per germline, CDR1 SGHVS and CDR2 FNYEAQ. The length of the CDR3 is 17 residues. The V and J ends lost 5 bases and 7 bases, in that order; junction bases with no gene match: 11. The CDR3 sequence: CASSVHLGTGANSPLHF. The CDR3, as DNA: TGTGCCAGCAGCGTACACCTCGGGACAGGGGCCAATTCACCCCTCCACTTT.

In its sample, this clone was seen once. The genes are TRBV28 and TRBJ1-2; weak D call: TRBD1 (6 bases). Germline CDR1 is MDHEN and CDR2 is SYDVKM. CDR3 size: 15 residues. Trimming pared 5 bases from V and 4 bases from J, leaving 17 bases between. Written as DNA, the CDR3 is TGTGCCAGCAGTGAGTACAGGGAGATTGTCTATGGCTACACCTTC. Amino acid sequence: CASSEYREIVYGYTF.

This chain links TRBV19 with TRBJ1-2, with D possibly matching TRBD1 (6 bases). This CDR3 has 15 residues. V was trimmed by 4 bases and J by 3 bases, leaving 15 bases between them. Per germline, CDR1 LNHDA and CDR2 SQIVND (reference sequence). The CDR3 sequence is CASSTQGRTDYGYTF. The CDR3 DNA reads TGTGCCAGTAGTACCCAGGGGCGGACCGACTATGGCTACACCTTC.

The chain uses TRBV3-1 (or the pseudogene TRBV3-2) and TRBJ1-6, with D tentatively TRBD1 (5 bases). V was pared by 0 bases and J by 10 bases, with 7 bases between. The germline gives CDR1 LGHDT, CDR2 YNNKEL (reference sequence). The CDR3 totals 13 residues. The CDR3 DNA reads TGTGCCAGCAGCCAAGAAACAGGCTCACCCCTCCACTTT. Its translation: CASSQETGSPLHF.

V is TRBV10-1 and J is TRBJ2-4; D may be TRBD1 or TRBD2 (5 bases each). V gave up 3 bases and J gave up 7 bases, with 10 bases separating them. This CDR3 has 13 amino acids. Germline V gene lookup returns CDR1 WNHNN and CDR2 SYGVQD (reference sequence). CDR3 amino acids: CASSDRGANIQYF. For the CDR3, the DNA is TGCGCCAGCAGTGATAGGGGAGCGAACATTCAGTACTTC.

This chain connects TRBV11-2 to TRBJ2-7; TRBD2 aligns across 8 bases. Trimming removed 1 base from V and 3 bases from J; junction bases left unmatched: 5. Germline V gene data show CDR1 as SGHAT and CDR2 as FQNNGV. This CDR3 has 15 amino acids. The CDR3 sequence: CASSLASGFIYEQYF. The CDR3 bases are TGTGCCAGCAGCTTAGCTAGCGGGTTTATCTACGAGCAGTACTTC. Full variable domain (outside the CDR3, taken from reference TRBV11-2 and TRBJ2-7): EAGVAQSPRYKIIEKRQSVAFWCNPISGHATLYWYQQILGQGPKLLIQFQNNGVVDDSQLPKDRFSAERLKGVDSTLKIQPAKLEDSAVYLCASSLASGFIYEQYFGPGTRLTVT.

The chain couples TRBV28 to TRBJ2-1; TRBD2 matches 9 bases. The germline V gene encodes CDR1 MDHEN and CDR2 SYDVKM. The V and J ends lost 3 bases and 4 bases, in that order; junction bases with no gene match: 7. CDR3 length equals 16 residues. CDR3 loop: CASSFAGGPSYNEQFF. The CDR3 DNA reads as TGTGCCAGCAGTTTTGCGGGAGGGCCCTCATACAATGAGCAGTTCTTC.

This chain connects TRBV24-1 to TRBJ2-1; 13 bases fit TRBD2. The CDR3 consists of 15 residues. Germline assignment: CDR1 KGHDR and CDR2 SFDVKD. Unmatched junction bases numbered 2, after V lost 6 bases and J lost 4 bases. CDR3 residues: CATSWGLAGYNEQFF. CDR3 DNA sequence: TGTGCCACCAGTTGGGGACTAGCGGGGTACAATGAGCAGTTCTTC.

The chain employs TRBV6-5 and TRBJ2-4, with D maybe TRBD1 (6 bases). CDR3 length: 14 residues. Germline CDR1 is MNHEY and CDR2 is SVGAGI. The germline V and J ends were trimmed by 6 bases and 0 bases, with 9 bases remaining between them. The CDR3 nucleotides read TGTGCCAGCAGCGACAGGTTAGCCAAAAACATTCAGTACTTC. Translated, it gives CASSDRLAKNIQYF.

This rearrangement joins TRBV30 to TRBJ1-1, with D perhaps TRBD1 (5 bases). With 2 bases removed from V and 11 bases from J, the gap between germline ends came to 18 bases. The CDR3 is 13 amino acids. The germline V gene has CDR1 GTSNPN and CDR2 SVGIG (reference sequence). The CDR3 bases are TGTGCCTGGAGTAGCACCCAGGGAGGGCACGCTTTCTTT. Protein: CAWSSTQGGHAFF.

This rearrangement joins TRBV11-2 to TRBJ1-1; weak D call: TRBD1 (5 bases). The CDR3 extends over 14 amino acids. CDR1 and CDR2 from the germline V gene are SGHAT and FQNNGV. V gave up 0 bases and J gave up 0 bases, with 5 bases separating them. Here the CDR3 reads CASSLEGVNTEAFF. The DNA for the CDR3 is TGTGCCAGCAGCTTAGAGGGGGTGAACACTGAAGCTTTCTTT.

V is TRBV11-2 and J is TRBJ2-7, with D tentatively TRBD1 (6 bases). Between the trimmed V and J ends, which lost 6 bases and 5 bases, there was a span of 20 bases. Per germline, CDR1 SGHAT and CDR2 FQNNGV. The CDR3 is 15 residues long. This chain's CDR3 is CASSQPTGFVHEQYF. The CDR3 DNA is TGTGCCAGCAGTCAACCAACAGGGTTTGTGCACGAGCAGTACTTC.

This clone was seen once. This chain connects TRBV4-1 to TRBJ2-1; 8 bases agree with TRBD1. This CDR3 has 14 residues. With V trimmed by 3 bases and J by 7 bases, 5 bases remained unmatched. Germline assignment: CDR1 MGHRA and CDR2 YSYEKL. The CDR3 loop reads CASSQGTGGNEQFF. The CDR3 DNA sequence: TGCGCCAGCAGCCAGGGGACAGGAGGGAATGAGCAGTTCTTC.

The chain carries TRBV20-1 and TRBJ1-1; tentative D call: TRBD1 (5 bases). Germline V gives CDR1 DFQATT, CDR2 SNEGSKA (reference sequence). V lost 3 bases to trimming and J lost 4 bases, with 12 bases between them. This CDR3 has 13 residues. The CDR3 protein is CSASDSGGTEAFF. The CDR3, as DNA: TGCAGTGCTAGTGACTCCGGGGGCACTGAAGCTTTCTTT.

The chain uses TRBV7-2 and TRBJ2-1; D may match TRBD1 or TRBD2 (5 bases each). V dropped 1 base and J dropped 3 bases, with 13 bases sitting between them. The CDR3 is 16 amino acids. Germline V gives CDR1 SGHTA, CDR2 FQGNSA. CDR3 in amino acids: CASSLGGGLNYNEQFF. The CDR3 DNA sequence: TGTGCCAGCAGCTTAGGGGGCGGACTTAACTACAATGAGCAGTTCTTC.